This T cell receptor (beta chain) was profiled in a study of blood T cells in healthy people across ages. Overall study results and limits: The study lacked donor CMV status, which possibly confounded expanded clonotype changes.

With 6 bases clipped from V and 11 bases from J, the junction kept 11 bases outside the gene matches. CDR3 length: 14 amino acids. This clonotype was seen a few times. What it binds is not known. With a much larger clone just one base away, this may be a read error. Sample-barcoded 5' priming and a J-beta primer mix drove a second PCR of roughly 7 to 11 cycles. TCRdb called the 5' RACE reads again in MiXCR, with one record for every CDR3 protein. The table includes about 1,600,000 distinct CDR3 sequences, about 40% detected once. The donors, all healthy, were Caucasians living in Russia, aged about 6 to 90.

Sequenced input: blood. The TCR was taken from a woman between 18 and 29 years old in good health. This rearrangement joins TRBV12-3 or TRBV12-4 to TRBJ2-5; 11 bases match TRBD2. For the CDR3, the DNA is TGTGCCAGCAGACGATCTAGCGGGGGGCCGGAGCAGTACTTC. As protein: CASRRSSGGPEQYF.